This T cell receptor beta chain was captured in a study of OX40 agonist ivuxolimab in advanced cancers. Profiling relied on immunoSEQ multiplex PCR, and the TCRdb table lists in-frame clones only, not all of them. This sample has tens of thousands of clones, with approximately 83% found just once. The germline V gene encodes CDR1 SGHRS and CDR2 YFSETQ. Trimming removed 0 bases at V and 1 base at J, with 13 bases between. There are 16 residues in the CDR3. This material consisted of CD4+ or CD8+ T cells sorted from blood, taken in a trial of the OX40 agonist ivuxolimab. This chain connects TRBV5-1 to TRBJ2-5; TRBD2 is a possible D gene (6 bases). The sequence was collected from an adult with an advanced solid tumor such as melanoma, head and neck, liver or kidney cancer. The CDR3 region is CASSLGAGGVQETQYF. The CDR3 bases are TGCGCCAGCAGCTTGGGAGCGGGCGGGGTCCAAGAGACCCAGTACTTC. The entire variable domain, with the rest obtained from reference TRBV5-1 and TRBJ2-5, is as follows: KAGVTQTPRYLIKTRGQQVTLSCSPISGHRSVSWYQQTPGQGLQFLFEYFSETQRNKGNFPGRFSGRQFSNSRSEMNVSTLELGDSALYLCASSLGAGGVQETQYFGPGTRLLVL.